Sequencing of this T cell receptor (beta chain) was carried out in a study of T-cell memory formation after mild COVID-19. About the study: Clusters were largely donor specific.

Germline V gives CDR1 SGHRS, CDR2 YFSETQ. CDR3 length equals 15 residues. Trimming pared 1 base from V and 2 bases from J, leaving 12 bases between. TCRdb re-called the 5' RACE reads through MiXCR, storing one row per CDR3 protein. Of 210,000 or so distinct CDR3 sequences listed, 8% to 11% were seen once; the top ten hold roughly 3.2%. Material for sequencing was PBMCs or a T cell subset sorted from them (not recorded which). The clonotype comes from a man between 18 and 29 years old who had mild COVID-19 (a few samples of this study predate the infection). Cell type and time point are not known. The chain carries TRBV5-1 and TRBJ2-5, with D tentatively TRBD1 or TRBD2 (5 bases each). CDR3 bases: TGCGCCAGCAGCTTGTACGCCGGGACGCAAGAGACCCAGTACTTC. It specifies CASSLYAGTQETQYF.